This record looks at one T cell receptor beta chain sequence and its context. This clonotype appeared many times. Its specific antigen is unknown. No quality values exist for individual bases; no much larger clone is one base distant. The source of the sample is a study of blood T cells in healthy people across ages (dated by TCRdb to the mid-2010s). About the investigation overall: In model experiments, roughly one uniquely barcoded TCR beta cDNA molecule per two T cells was captured by template switching. The study measured age-related changes in TCR beta repertoire diversity using deep sequencing normalized with unique cDNA molecular identifiers. Four age groups were formed from the donors: young (average approximately 17 years), middle-aged (more than 35), aged (approximately 60) and long-lived (about 80). To avoid experimental bias, donors of different ages were spread randomly across the sequencing lanes. Using the same blood draw, the study looked at two additional independent replicas of 1 million unique cDNA reads for two donors, one aged 18 to 29 and the other aged 80 or older.

The library was generated by 5' RACE. Reads for this sample came from an Illumina HiSeq 2500. The second PCR ran for about 6 to 11 cycles and used a J-beta primer mix along with a sample-barcoded 5' primer. A template-switch 5' adaptor carrying 12 random nucleotides introduced a unique molecular identifier onto each TCR beta cDNA molecule. At least 2.5 million CDR3-containing paired-end reads were obtained from each sample. First-strand cDNA synthesis was performed from all RNA using the Mint cDNA synthesis kit, with priming by a TRBC-specific oligonucleotide. Following uracil-DNA glycosylase treatment, all cDNA underwent a first 18-cycle PCR with the universal primers M1SS and BC2_uni_R. In the source study's methods: Each sample was normalized by randomly selecting 1 million high-quality reads, each carrying a distinct molecular identifier. Instead of being binned into consensus sequences, reads with shared molecular identifiers were discarded. MiTCR, run with a Q25 quality threshold and the strictest error-elimination algorithm, handled CDR3 identification, clonotype clustering and error correction. A nonparametric unseen species model with Euler transformation was used to estimate a lower bound on total TCR beta diversity. The public reads were reanalyzed by TCRdb: fastp trimming at Q25, MiXCR alignment, in-frame beta chains only. Rows are unified per CDR3 protein, each entry keeping the most common DNA and genes. It is TCRdb's table, rather than the study itself, that gives the V and J calls and clone size. The sample table records hundreds of thousands of distinct CDR3 sequences; roughly 27% of these occur just once. The biggest ten clones account for over 25% of the sample.

From the cysteine through the phenylalanine, the CDR3 covers 14 amino acids. The only DNA kept is the CDR3, 42 bases in frame from the first base. V gives up 3 bases and J gives up 8 bases, and the segment between their germline ends measures 14 bases. Reading the germline V gene gives CDR1 LGHNT and CDR2 FRNRAP. The roughly 39 donors, aged about 6 to 95 years, were systemically healthy Caucasian individuals from Russia. Around 10 milliliters of peripheral blood were collected from each donor into EDTA-treated Vacutainer tubes. Ficoll-Paque density-gradient centrifugation was used to isolate PBMCs, with at least 7 million per sample. Trizol reagent was used to extract total RNA from the PBMCs, yielding at least 6 micrograms per sample. The percentages of naive CD45RAhigh/CD27high T cells were determined by flow cytometry on a PBMC aliquot from every donor. Summary of the overall study and its limitations: There was a strong correlation between observed TCR beta diversity and the percentage of naive T cells measured by flow cytometry. Estimates of total diversity from one million sequenced T cells were regarded as lower bounds and underestimates. Observed TCR beta diversity per million T cells fell roughly linearly with age, and a significant reduction was already apparent by age around 40. Conclusive comparison of naive and antigen-experienced compartments was prevented by the profiling of bulk unsorted PBMCs. Because donor CMV infection status was unknown, age-related changes in expanded clonotypes were potentially confounded. Compared with the aged group, the long-lived group had more naive CD4+ T cells, fewer expanded clones and increased TCR diversity, suggesting age selection.

The chain couples TRBV12-5 to TRBJ2-1; a weak D assignment points to TRBD2 (6 bases agree). The sequence was obtained from a woman in her 70s in good health. The sample was blood. The DNA sequence reads TGTGCTAGTGGTTTCGGAGGGAGGAGGGATGAGCAGTTCTTC. The encoded protein is CASGFGGRRDEQFF.